Sequencing of this T cell receptor (beta chain) was carried out in a study of cytomegalovirus exposure and HLA in healthy donors. Study at large: Unique TCR beta sequences numbering 117 million came from around 180 million T cells in an earlier analysis.

V was clipped by 4 bases and J by 5 bases; unmatched bases: 8. Germline V CDR1 and CDR2: SGHVS, FNYEAQ. The CDR3 loop spans 16 amino acids. Use of 60 Vbeta and 13 Jbeta primers characterized the PCR. Using immunoSEQ multiplex PCR, the repertoire was profiled, and TCRdb retains in-frame clones only, with some absent. This sample has 140,000 to 150,000 clones, with approximately 67% found just once. This clone was picked up one time. The antigen is not known. Study-level results: As a later analysis showed, a missense DCLRE1C variant was linked to trimming of TCR beta V- and J-genes.

The chain couples TRBV7-6 to TRBJ2-2; 9 bases map to TRBD2. Material: PBMCs. The clonotype originates from a woman aged 55-70 years in good health and CMV-seronegative. CDR3 residues: CASSSRAGGGTGELFF. In DNA, the CDR3 is TGTGCCAGCAGCTCACGAGCGGGGGGCGGGACCGGGGAGCTGTTTTTT.